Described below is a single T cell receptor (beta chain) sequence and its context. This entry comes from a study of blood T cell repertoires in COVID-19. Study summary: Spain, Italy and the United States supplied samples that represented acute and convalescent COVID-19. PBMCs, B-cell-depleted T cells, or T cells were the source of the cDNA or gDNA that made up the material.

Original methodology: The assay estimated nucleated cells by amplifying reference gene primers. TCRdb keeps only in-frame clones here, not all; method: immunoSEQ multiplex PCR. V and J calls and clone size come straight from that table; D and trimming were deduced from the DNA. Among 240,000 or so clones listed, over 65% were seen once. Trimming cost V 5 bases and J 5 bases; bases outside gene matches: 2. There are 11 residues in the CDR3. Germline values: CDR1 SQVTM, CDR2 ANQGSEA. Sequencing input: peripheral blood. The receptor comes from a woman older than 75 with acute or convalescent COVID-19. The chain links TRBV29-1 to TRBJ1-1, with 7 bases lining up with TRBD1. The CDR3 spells CSVNRGTEAFF. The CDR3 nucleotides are TGCAGCGTTAACAGGGGAACTGAAGCTTTCTTT.